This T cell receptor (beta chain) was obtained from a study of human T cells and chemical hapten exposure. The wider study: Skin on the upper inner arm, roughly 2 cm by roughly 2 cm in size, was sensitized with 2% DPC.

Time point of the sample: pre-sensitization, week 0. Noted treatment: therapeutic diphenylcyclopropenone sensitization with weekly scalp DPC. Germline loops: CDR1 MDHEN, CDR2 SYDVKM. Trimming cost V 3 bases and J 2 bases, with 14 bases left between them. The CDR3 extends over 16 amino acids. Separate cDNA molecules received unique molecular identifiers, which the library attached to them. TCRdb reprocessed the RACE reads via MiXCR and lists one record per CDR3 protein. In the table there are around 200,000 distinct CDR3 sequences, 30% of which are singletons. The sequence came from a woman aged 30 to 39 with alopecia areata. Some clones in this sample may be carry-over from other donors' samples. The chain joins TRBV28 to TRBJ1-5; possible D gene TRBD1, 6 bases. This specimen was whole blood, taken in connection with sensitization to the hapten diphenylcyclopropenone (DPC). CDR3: CASSFAGTIGNQPQHF. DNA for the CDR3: TGTGCCAGCAGTTTTGCCGGGACAATAGGCAATCAGCCCCAGCATTTT.